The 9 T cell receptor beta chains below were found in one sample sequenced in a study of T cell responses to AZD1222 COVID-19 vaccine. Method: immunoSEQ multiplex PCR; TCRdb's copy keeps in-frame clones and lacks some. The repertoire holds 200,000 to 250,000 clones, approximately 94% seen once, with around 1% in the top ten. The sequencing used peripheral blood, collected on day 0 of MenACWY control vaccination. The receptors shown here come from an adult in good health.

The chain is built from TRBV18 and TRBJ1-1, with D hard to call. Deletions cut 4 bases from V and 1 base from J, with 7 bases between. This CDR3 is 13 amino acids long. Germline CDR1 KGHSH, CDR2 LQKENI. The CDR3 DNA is TGTGCCAGCTCACGGAAGGAGAACACTGAAGCTTTCTTT. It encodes CASSRKENTEAFF.

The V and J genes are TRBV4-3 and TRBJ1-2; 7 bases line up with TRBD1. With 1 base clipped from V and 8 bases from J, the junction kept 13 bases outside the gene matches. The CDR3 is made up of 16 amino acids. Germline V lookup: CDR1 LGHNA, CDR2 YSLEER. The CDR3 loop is CASSQADRALPPGYTF. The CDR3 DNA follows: TGCGCCAGCAGCCAAGCTGACAGGGCCCTACCTCCGGGCTACACCTTC.

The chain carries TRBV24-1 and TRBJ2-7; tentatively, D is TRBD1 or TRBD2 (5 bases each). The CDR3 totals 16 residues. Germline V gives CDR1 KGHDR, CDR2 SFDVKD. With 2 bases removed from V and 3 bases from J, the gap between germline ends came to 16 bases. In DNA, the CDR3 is TGTGCCACCAGTGATTCGGGACGGACCAGGGACTACGAGCAGTACTTC. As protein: CATSDSGRTRDYEQYF.

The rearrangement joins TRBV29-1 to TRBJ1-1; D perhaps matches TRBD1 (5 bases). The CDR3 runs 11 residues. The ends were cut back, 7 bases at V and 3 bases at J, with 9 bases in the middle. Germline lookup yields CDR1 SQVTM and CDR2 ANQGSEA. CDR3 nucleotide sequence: TGCAGCGCCGGGACTTACACTGAAGCTTTCTTT. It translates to CSAGTYTEAFF.

The CDR3 DNA follows: TGTGCCATCAGACCCGGGGGACAGGGTGCTTCACCCCTCCACTTT. Translating gives CAIRPGGQGASPLHF. J is TRBJ1-6 and V is TRBV10-3; TRBD1 matches at 9 bases. The CDR3 contains 15 residues. The ends lost 6 bases at V and 9 bases at J; junction bases unmatched: 9. Germline V CDR1 and CDR2: ENHRY, SYGVKD.

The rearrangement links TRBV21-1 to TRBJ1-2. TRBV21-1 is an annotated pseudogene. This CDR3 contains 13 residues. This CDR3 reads CATDGLEDYGYTF. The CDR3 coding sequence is TGTGCCACAGACGGATTGGAAGACTATGGCTACACCTTC.

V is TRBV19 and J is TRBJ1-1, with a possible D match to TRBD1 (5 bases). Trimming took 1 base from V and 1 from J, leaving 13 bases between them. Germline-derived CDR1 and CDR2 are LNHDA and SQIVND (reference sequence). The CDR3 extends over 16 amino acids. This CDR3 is CASSIGQGRPNTEAFF. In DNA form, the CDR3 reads TGTGCCAGTAGTATAGGCCAGGGACGGCCGAACACTGAAGCTTTCTTT. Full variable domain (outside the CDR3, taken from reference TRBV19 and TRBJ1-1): DGGITQSPKYLFRKEGQNVTLSCEQNLNHDAMYWYRQDPGQGLRLIYYSQIVNDFQKGDIAEGYSVSREKKESFPLTVTSAQKNPTAFYLCASSIGQGRPNTEAFFGQGTRLTVV.

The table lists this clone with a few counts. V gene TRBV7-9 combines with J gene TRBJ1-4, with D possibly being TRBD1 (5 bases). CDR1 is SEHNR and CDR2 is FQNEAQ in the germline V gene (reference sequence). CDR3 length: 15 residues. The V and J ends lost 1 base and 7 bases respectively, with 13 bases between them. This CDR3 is CASSLVFGGTEKLFF. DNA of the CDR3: TGTGCCAGCAGCTTAGTGTTTGGGGGGACTGAAAAACTGTTTTTT.

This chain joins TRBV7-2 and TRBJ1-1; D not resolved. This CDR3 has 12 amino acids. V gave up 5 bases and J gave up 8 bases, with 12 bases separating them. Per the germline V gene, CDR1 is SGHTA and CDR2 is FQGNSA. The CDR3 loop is CASSGPAWEAFF. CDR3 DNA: TGTGCCAGCAGCGGGCCGGCCTGGGAAGCTTTCTTT.